This T cell receptor (beta chain) appears in the sequencing data of a study of T cells in Graves' hyperthyroidism and ophthalmopathy. Study summary: Peripheral blood was obtained at initial diagnosis, preceding any treatment. Study results and caveats: Blood shared most expanded thyroid clonotypes above 0.001. The model's output predicted ophthalmopathy at a median of approximately 6.5 months prior to onset.

This clonotype was observed at least ten times. What it binds is not known. There were TCR beta CDR3 regions amplified from RNA transcripts. HTBI primers were the set used in a first-round RT-PCR of the TCR CDR3. TCRdb itself ran the multiplex PCR reads through MiXCR, one entry per CDR3 protein. The repertoire includes 400,000 to 450,000 distinct CDR3 sequences, roughly 14% of them detected once, and approximately 13% sits in the top ten. This sample holds PBMCs from roughly 10 ml fresh peripheral blood. Germline CDR1 is PRHDT and CDR2 is FYEKMQ (reference sequence). V gave up 3 bases and J gave up 2 bases, with 18 bases separating them. The CDR3 is 17 amino acids.

The sample consisted of blood. This receptor was identified in a man between 18 and 35 years old with Graves' ophthalmopathy. This sequence joins TRBV13 and TRBJ2-3, with D possibly TRBD1 on 6 matching bases. CDR3 region: CASSFGLIGQITDTQYF. CDR3 in DNA: TGTGCCAGCAGCTTCGGTTTAATAGGACAGATCACAGATACGCAGTATTTT.